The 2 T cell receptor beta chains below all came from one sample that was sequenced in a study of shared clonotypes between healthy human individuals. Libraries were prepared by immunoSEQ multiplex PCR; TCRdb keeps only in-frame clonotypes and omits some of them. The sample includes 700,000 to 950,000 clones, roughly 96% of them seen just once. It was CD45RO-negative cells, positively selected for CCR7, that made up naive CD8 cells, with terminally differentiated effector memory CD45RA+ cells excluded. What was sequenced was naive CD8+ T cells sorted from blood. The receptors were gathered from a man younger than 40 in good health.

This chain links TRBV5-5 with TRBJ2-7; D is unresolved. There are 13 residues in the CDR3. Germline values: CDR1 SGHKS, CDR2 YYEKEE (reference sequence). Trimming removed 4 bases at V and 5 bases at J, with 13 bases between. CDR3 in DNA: TGTGCCAGCAGCCCTGAAGGGTTCAACGAGCAGTACTTC. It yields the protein CASSPEGFNEQYF. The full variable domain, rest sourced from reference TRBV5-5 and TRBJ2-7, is DAGVTQSPTHLIKTRGQQVTLRCSPISGHKSVSWYQQVLGQGPQFIFQYYEKEERGRGNFPDRFSARQFPNYSSELNVNALLLGDSALYLCASSPEGFNEQYFGPGTRLTVT.

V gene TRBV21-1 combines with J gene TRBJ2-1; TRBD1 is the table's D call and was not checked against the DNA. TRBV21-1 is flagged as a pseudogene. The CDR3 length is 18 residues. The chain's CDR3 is CASIPGTGGALKNNEQFF. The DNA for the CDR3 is TGTGCCAGCATTCCCGGTACAGGGGGCGCGTTGAAGAACAATGAGCAGTTCTTC.